The entry that follows covers one TCR beta chain sequence. Original processing methods: Using reference gene primer amplification, nucleated cell counts were estimated. Assay: immunoSEQ multiplex PCR; the TCRdb copy retains only in-frame clones and omits some. D and trimming come from the DNA, and the V and J calls and clone size come from that table. The sample has around 270,000 clones; around nine tenths are singletons. There are 22 residues in the CDR3. These data come from a study of blood T cell repertoires in COVID-19. In the study overall: The United States, Italy and Spain provided the acute and convalescent COVID-19 samples. The analysed material was cDNA or gDNA that came from T cells, B-cell-depleted T cells, or PBMCs.

This TCR came from a man aged 35 to 55 with acute or convalescent COVID-19. This chain joins TRBV21-1 and TRBJ2-2; the listed D gene, TRBD1, was not tested against the DNA. TRBV21-1 is flagged as a pseudogene. Input material: peripheral blood. In DNA, the CDR3 is TGTGCCAGCAGCAAAGCCTTTAGAACCGGGACAGGAATCTCTATGAACACCGGGGAGCTGTTTTTT. Amino acids: CASSKAFRTGTGISMNTGELFF.